This T cell receptor beta chain was captured in a study of T cells in Graves' hyperthyroidism and ophthalmopathy. Under 3 months was the duration of disease in ophthalmopathy patients, who also had a Clinical Activity Score of at least 3 and a NOSPECS grade of at least 4. Clinical symptoms, serum thyroxine and TRAb, thyroid ultrasound and orbital computed tomography together formed the diagnostic basis. The CDR3 sequence is 11 residues long. Germline V gene sequence: CDR1 MDHEN, CDR2 SYDVKM. Deletions cut 10 bases from V and 2 bases from J, with 8 bases between. The TCR beta CDR3 regions underwent amplification using RNA transcripts as the source. Initially, a first-round RT-PCR of the TCR CDR3 employed the HTBI primer set. TCRdb redid the calling of the multiplex PCR reads with MiXCR, one entry per CDR3 protein. The table includes fewer than 750,000 distinct CDR3 sequences, about 15% detected once.

This clonotype came up many times. The chain joins TRBV28 to TRBJ1-2; tentatively, D is TRBD1 (5 bases). The TCR was taken from a woman in her thirties or forties with Graves' ophthalmopathy. Sequencing was performed on blood. The DNA for the CDR3 is TGTGCCAACCGGGACAACTATGGCTACACCTTC. Its translation is CANRDNYGYTF.